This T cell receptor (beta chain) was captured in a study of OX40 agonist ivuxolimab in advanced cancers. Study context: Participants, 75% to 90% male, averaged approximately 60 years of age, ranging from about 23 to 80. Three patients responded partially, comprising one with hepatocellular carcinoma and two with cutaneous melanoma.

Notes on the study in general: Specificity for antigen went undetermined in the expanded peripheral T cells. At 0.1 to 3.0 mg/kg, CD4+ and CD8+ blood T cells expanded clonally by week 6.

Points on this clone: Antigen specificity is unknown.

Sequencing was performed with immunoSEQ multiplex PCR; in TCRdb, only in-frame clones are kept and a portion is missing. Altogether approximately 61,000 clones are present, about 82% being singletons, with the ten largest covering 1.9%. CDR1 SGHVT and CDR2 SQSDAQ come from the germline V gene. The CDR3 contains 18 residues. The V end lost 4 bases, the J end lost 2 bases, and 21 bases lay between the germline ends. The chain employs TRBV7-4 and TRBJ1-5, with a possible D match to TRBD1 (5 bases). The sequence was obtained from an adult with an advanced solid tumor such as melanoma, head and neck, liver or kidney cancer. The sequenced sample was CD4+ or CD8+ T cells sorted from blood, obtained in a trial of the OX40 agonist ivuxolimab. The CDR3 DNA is TGTGCCAGCAGCTCATACCTGGGTCCTTGGGGGGGCAATCAGCCCCAGCATTTT. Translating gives CASSSYLGPWGGNQPQHF. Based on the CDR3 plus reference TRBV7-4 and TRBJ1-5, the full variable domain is GAGVSQSPRYKVAKRGRDVALRCDSISGHVTLYWYRQTLGQGSEVLTYSQSDAQRDKSGRPSGRFSAERPERSVSTLKIQRTEQGDSAVYLCASSSYLGPWGGNQPQHFGDGTRLSIL.